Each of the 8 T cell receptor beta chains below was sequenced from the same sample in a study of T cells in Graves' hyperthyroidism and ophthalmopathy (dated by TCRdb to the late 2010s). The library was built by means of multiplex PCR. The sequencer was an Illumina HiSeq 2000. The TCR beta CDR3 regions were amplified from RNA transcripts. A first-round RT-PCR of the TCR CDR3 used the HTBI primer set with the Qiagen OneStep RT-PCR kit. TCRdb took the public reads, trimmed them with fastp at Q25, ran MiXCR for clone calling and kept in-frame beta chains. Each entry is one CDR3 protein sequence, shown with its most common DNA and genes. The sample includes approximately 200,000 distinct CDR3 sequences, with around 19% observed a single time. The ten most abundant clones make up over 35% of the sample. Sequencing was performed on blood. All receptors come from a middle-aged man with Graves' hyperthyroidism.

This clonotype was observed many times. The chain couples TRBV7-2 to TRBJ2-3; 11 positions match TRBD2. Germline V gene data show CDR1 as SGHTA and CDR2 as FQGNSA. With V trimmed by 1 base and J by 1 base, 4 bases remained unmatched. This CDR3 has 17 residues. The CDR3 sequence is CASSLVAGGRGTDTQYF. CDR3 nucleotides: TGTGCCAGCAGCTTAGTAGCGGGGGGGCGGGGCACAGATACGCAGTATTTT.

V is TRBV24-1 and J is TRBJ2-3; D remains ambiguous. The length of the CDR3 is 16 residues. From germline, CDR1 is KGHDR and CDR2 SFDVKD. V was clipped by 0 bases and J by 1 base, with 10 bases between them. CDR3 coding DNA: TGTGCCACCAGTGATTTGGTAGGATTGGGCACAGATACGCAGTATTTT. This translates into CATSDLVGLGTDTQYF.

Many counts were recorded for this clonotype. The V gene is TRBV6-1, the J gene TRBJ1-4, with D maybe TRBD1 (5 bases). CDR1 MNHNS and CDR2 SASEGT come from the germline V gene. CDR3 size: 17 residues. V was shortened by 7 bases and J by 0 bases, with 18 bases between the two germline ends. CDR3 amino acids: CASTRWQGRSTNEKLFF. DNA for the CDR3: TGTGCCAGCACCAGATGGCAGGGACGGTCAACTAATGAAAAACTGTTTTTT.

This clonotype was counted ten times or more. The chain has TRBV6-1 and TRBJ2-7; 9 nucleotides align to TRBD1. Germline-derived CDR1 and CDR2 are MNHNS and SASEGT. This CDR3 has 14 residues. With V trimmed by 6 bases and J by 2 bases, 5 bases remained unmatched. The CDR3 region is CASRKGQGPYEQYF. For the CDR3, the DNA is TGTGCCAGCAGAAAAGGACAGGGGCCCTACGAGCAGTACTTC.

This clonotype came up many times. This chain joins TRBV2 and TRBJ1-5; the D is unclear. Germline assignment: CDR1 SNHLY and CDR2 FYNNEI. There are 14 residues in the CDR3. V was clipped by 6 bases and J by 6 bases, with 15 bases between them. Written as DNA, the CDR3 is TGTGCCAGCAGGCTAGATGTGGCTCCTCAGCCCCAGCATTTT. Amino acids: CASRLDVAPQPQHF.

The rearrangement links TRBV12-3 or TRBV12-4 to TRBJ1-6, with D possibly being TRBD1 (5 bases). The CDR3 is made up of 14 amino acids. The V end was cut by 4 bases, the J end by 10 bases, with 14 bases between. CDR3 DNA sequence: TGTGCCAGCAGTTCCTCAGGACCAGGGTCACCCCTCCACTTT. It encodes CASSSSGPGSPLHF.

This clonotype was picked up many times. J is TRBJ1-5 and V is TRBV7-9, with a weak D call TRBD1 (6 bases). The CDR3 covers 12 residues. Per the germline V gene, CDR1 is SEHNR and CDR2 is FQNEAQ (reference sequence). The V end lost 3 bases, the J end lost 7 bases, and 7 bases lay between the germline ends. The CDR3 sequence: CASSLDSQPQHF. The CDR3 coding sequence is TGTGCCAGCAGCTTGGACAGCCAGCCCCAGCATTTT.

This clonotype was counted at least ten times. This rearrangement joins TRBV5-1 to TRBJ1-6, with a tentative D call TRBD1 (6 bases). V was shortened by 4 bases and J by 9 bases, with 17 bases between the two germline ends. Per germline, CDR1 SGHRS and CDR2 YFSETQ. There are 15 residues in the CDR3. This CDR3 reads CASSLQGNRASPLHF. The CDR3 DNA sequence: TGCGCCAGCAGCCTACAGGGAAATCGTGCTTCACCCCTCCACTTT.